The entry below describes one TCR beta chain. The sample originates from a study of blood T cell repertoires in COVID-19. Overall study context: The samples span acute and convalescent COVID-19 from the United States, Italy and Spain.

Some clones are missing from TCRdb's copy, which holds only in-frame ones; the method was immunoSEQ multiplex PCR. The top ten hold roughly 11% of the sample, which has approximately 290,000 clones, approximately 89% seen once. The CDR3 spans 15 residues. Germline values: CDR1 KGHSH, CDR2 LQKENI. V dropped 0 bases and J dropped 0 bases, with 6 bases sitting between them. The chain joins TRBV18 to TRBJ2-1; the D gene is possibly TRBD2 (6 bases). The receptor comes from a woman younger than 45 with COVID-19, enrolled during active disease. Sequenced input: peripheral blood. As DNA, the CDR3 is TGTGCCAGCTCACCACCCGGGAGCTCCTACAATGAGCAGTTCTTC. Translated, it gives CASSPPGSSYNEQFF.